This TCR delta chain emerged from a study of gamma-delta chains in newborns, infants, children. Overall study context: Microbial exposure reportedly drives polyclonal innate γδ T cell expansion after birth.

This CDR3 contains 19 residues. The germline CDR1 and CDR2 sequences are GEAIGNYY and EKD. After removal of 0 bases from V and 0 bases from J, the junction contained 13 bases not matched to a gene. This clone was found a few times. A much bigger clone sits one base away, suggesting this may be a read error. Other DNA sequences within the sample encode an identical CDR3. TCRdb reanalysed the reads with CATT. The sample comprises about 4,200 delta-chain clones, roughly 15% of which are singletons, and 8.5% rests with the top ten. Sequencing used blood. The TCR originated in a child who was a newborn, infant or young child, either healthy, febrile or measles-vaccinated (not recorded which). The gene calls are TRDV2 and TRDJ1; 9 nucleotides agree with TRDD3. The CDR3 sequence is CACDTVPVLGDPNTDKLIF. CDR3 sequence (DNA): TGTGCCTGTGACACCGTTCCCGTACTGGGGGACCCAAACACCGATAAACTCATCTTT.